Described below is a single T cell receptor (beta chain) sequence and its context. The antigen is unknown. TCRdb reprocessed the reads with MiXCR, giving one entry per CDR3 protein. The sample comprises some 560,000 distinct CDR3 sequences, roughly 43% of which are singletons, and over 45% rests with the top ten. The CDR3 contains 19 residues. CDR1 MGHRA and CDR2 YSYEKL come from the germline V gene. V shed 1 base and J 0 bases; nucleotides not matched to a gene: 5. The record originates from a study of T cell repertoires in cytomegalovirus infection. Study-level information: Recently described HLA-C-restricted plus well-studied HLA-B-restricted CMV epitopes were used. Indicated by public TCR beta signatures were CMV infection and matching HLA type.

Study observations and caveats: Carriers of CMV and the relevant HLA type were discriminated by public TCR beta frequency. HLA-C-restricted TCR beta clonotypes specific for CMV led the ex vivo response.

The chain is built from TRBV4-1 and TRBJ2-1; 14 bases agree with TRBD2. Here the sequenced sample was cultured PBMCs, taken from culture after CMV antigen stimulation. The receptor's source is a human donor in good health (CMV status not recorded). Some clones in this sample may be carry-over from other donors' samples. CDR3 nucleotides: TGCGCCAGCAGCCAAGTCGGGACTAGCGGGAGAGGCTCCTACAATGAGCAGTTCTTC. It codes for CASSQVGTSGRGSYNEQFF.